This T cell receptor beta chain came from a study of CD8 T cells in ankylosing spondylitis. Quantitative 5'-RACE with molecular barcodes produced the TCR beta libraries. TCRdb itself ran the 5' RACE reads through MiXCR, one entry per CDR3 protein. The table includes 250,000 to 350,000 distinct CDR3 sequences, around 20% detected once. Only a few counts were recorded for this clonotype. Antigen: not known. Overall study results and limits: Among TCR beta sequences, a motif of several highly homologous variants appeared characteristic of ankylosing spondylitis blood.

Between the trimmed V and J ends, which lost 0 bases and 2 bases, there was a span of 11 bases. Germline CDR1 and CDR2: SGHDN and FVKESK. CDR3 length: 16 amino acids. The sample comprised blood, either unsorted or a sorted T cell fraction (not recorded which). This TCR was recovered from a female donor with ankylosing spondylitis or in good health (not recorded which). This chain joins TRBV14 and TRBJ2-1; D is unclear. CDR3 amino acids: CASSQDYIRAYNEQFF. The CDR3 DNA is TGTGCCAGCAGCCAAGATTATATACGGGCCTACAATGAGCAGTTCTTC.